This T cell receptor (beta chain) came from a study of blood T cell repertoires in COVID-19. Overall study: Collection of acute and convalescent COVID-19 samples took place in the United States, Italy and Spain. Sample material is recorded as cDNA or gDNA derived from T cells, B-cell-depleted T cells, or PBMCs.

The table lists this clone with a count of one. This CDR3 is also generated by other DNA sequences in the sample. Authors' data handling: Nucleated cell number was recorded as an estimate derived from reference gene primer amplification. The table came from immunoSEQ multiplex PCR; TCRdb's copy has only in-frame clones and leaves some out. Clonal size and the V and J genes are those of that table, whereas D and trimming came from the DNA. The profile shows approximately 390,000 clones, around 89% of them singletons. CDR3 length: 14 amino acids. Germline CDR1 is SGHNT and CDR2 is YENEEA. V shed 5 bases, J shed 2 bases, and the junction held 4 bases outside the gene matches.

The chain carries TRBV11-3 and TRBJ1-1; TRBD1 matches at 8 bases. The receptor comes from a man between 18 and 29 years old with active or convalescent COVID-19. The specimen was peripheral blood. CDR3: CASSRQGPNTEAFF. DNA for the CDR3: TGTGCCAGCAGCCGACAGGGGCCAAACACTGAAGCTTTCTTT. Filled out from reference TRBV11-3 and TRBJ1-1, the complete variable domain reads EAGVVQSPRYKIIEKKQPVAFWCNPISGHNTLYWYLQNLGQGPELLIRYENEEAVDDSQLPKDRFSAERLKGVDSTLKIQPAELGDSAVYLCASSRQGPNTEAFFGQGTRLTVV.